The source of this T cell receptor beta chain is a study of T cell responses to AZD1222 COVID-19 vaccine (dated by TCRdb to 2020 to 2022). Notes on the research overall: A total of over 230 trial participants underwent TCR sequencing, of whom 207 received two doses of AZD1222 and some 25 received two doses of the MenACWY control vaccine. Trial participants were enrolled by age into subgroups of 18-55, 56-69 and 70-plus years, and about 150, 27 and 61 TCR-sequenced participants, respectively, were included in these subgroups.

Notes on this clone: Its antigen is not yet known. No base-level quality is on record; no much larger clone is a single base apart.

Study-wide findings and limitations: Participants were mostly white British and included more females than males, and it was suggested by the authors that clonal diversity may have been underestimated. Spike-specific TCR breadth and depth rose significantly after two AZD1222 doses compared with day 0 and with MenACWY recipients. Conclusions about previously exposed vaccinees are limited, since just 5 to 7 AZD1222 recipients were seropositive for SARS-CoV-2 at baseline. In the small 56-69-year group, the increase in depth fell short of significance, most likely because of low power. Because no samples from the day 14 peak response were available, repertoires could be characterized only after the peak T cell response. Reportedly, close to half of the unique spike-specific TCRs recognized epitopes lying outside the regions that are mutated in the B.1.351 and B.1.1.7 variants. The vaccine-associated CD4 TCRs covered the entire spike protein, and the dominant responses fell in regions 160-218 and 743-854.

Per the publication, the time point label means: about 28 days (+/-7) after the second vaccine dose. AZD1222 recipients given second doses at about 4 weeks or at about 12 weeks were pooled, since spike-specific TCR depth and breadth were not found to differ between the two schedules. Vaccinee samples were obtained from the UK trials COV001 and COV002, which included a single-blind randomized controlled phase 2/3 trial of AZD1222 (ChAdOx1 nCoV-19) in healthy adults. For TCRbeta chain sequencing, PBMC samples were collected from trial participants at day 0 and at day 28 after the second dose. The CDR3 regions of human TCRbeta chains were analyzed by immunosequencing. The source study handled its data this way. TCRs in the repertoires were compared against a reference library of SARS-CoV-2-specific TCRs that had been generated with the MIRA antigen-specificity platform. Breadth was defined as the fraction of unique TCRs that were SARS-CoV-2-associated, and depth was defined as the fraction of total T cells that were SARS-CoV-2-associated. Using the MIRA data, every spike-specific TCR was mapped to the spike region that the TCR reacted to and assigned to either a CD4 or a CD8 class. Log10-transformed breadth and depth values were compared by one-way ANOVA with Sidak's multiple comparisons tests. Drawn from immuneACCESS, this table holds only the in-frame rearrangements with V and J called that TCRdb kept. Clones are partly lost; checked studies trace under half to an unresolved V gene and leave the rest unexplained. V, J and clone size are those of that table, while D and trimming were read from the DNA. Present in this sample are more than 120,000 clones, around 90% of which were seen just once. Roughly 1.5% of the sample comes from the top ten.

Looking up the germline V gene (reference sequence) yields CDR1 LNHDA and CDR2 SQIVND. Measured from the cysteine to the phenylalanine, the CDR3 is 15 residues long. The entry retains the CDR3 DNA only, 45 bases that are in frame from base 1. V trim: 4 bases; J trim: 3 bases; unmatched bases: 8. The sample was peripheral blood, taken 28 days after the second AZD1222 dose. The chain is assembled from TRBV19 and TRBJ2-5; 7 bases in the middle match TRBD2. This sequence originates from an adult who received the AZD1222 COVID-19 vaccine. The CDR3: CASSRNGGSKETQYF. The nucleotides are TGTGCCAGTAGTAGGAACGGCGGGAGCAAAGAGACCCAGTACTTC. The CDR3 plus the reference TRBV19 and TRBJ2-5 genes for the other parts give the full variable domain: DGGITQSPKYLFRKEGQNVTLSCEQNLNHDAMYWYRQDPGQGLRLIYYSQIVNDFQKGDIAEGYSVSREKKESFPLTVTSAQKNPTAFYLCASSRNGGSKETQYFGPGTRLLVL.